This T cell receptor beta chain emerged from a study of T cells in localized non-small cell lung cancer. The V gene's germline CDR1 is LNHDA and CDR2 SQIVND (reference sequence). This CDR3 is 15 amino acids long. The V end lost 3 bases, the J end lost 8 bases, and 18 bases lay between the germline ends. Repertoires were generated with immunoSEQ multiplex PCR, while TCRdb's copy carries only in-frame clones and drops some. Of more than 15,000 clones in the sample, about 85% were seen once. This clone was seen more than once but under ten times. What it recognizes is unknown. Study results and limitations: The study linked higher blood T cell density to longer overall survival. Uninvolved adjacent lung had more T cell clonality than any other tissue, topping tumor. Heterogeneity is still possible, as just one tumor region was sequenced.

The origin of this receptor is a male donor at least 60 years old with stage I lung adenocarcinoma. The chain links TRBV19 to TRBJ2-3; either TRBD1 or TRBD2 may fit D (7 bases each). The sample was peripheral blood, taken before any cancer treatment. CDR3 nucleotide sequence: TGTGCCAGTAGTATCCCCCAGGGGGGGCATCGTACGCAGTATTTT. This gives the protein CASSIPQGGHRTQYF.